Each of the 22 T cell receptor beta chains below was sequenced from the same sample in a study of technical replicates of blood from a handful of donors. Sequencing used immunoSEQ multiplex PCR; TCRdb keeps in-frame clones, though not all of them. The sample has tens of thousands of clones; approximately 94% are singletons. Sequencing used T cells isolated from PBMCs. The receptors shown here come from a human donor in good health.

CDR3 coding DNA: TGCGCCAGCAGCTTGGTGTCCGGGACTAGCGGGAGGGGATGGACAGATACGCAGTATTTT. Protein product: CASSLVSGTSGRGWTDTQYF. The genes are TRBV5-1 and TRBJ2-3, with 16 bases aligning to TRBD2. Germline CDR1 SGHRS, CDR2 YFSETQ. There are 20 residues in the CDR3. Germline trimming cut 0 bases from V and 3 bases from J; bases unmatched to any gene: 10.

This clone was observed once. The CDR3 reads CASSAQGGTEAFF. The CDR3 DNA follows: TGTGCCAGCAGTGCCCAGGGTGGGACTGAAGCTTTCTTT. The V and J genes are TRBV2 and TRBJ1-1; D might be TRBD1 (5 bases). V lost 4 bases and J 5 bases, leaving 11 bases between the germline ends. CDR1 and CDR2 (germline): SNHLY, FYNNEI. The CDR3 is made up of 13 amino acids.

J is TRBJ2-3 and V is TRBV5-1, with 11 bases fitting TRBD2. J gave up 0 bases and V 5 bases, and 5 bases lay outside the gene matches. This CDR3 contains 16 residues. CDR1 SGHRS and CDR2 YFSETQ come from the germline V gene. CDR3 protein: CASSSGTSGSTDTQYF. In DNA form, the CDR3 reads TGCGCCAGCAGTTCAGGGACTAGCGGTAGCACAGATACGCAGTATTTT.

The chain links TRBV6-6 to TRBJ1-5, with TRBD1 matching 9 bases. CDR1 is MNHNY and CDR2 is SVGAGI in the germline V gene (reference sequence). The J segment lost 6 bases and the V segment lost 5 bases, leaving 11 bases of the junction unmatched. The CDR3 totals 16 residues. The chain's CDR3 is CASSPSGTGIVQPQHF. CDR3 sequence (DNA): TGTGCCAGCAGTCCGTCCGGGACAGGGATCGTTCAGCCCCAGCATTTT.

The rearrangement joins TRBV7-2 to TRBJ2-7; TRBD2 matches 7 bases. Germline-derived CDR1 and CDR2 are SGHTA and FQGNSA. This CDR3 comprises 14 residues. V was clipped by 5 bases and J by 5 bases; unmatched bases: 9. The DNA for the CDR3 is TGTGCCAGCAGCCCCCAAAGCGGGATAGACGAGCAGTACTTC. Amino acids: CASSPQSGIDEQYF. The full variable domain, rest sourced from reference TRBV7-2 and TRBJ2-7, is GAGVSQSPSNKVTEKGKDVELRCDPISGHTALYWYRQSLGQGLEFLIYFQGNSAPDKSGLPSDRFSAERTGGSVSTLTIQRTQQEDSAVYLCASSPQSGIDEQYFGPGTRLTVT.

This clone was observed a single time. The chain couples TRBV19 to TRBJ1-3; D remains ambiguous. The V gene lost 8 bases and the J gene lost 0 bases, with 8 bases spanning the gap. The germline gives CDR1 LNHDA, CDR2 SQIVND (reference sequence). The CDR3 totals 13 residues. The CDR3 reads CASSGFSGNTIYF. CDR3 coding DNA: TGTGCCAGTTCGGGTTTCTCTGGAAACACCATATATTTT.

The J gene is TRBJ1-1, the V gene TRBV30; D unresolved. This CDR3 has 13 residues. V was shortened by 2 bases and J by 5 bases, with 12 bases between the two germline ends. Germline V CDR1 and CDR2: GTSNPN, SVGIG (reference sequence). CDR3 in DNA: TGTGCCTGGAGTATAGGCGGCCGAACTGAAGCTTTCTTT. Protein product: CAWSIGGRTEAFF.

J is TRBJ2-3 and V is TRBV10-3, with 8 bases identical to TRBD1. With 2 bases clipped from V and 4 bases from J, the junction kept 5 bases outside the gene matches. The CDR3 has 15 residues. Germline assignment: CDR1 ENHRY and CDR2 SYGVKD. Here the CDR3 DNA reads TGTGCCATCAGTGAGCCCAAGGGACAGGCAGATACGCAGTATTTT. Its protein product is CAISEPKGQADTQYF.

The DNA for the CDR3 is TGCGCCAGCAGTGTCGGGGGGACTAGCGAGTACGAGCAGTACTTC. Translation: CASSVGGTSEYEQYF. The chain links TRBV10-2 to TRBJ2-7; 10 positions agree with TRBD2. V lost 4 bases to trimming and J lost 4 bases; unmatched junction nucleotides: 7. In germline, CDR1 is WSHSY, CDR2 SAAADI. The CDR3 consists of 15 residues.

The rearrangement joins TRBV6-5 to TRBJ2-7; perhaps TRBD2 as D (5 bases). Germline loops: CDR1 MNHEY, CDR2 SVGAGI. V was pared by 2 bases and J by 3 bases, with 11 bases between. This CDR3 is 14 amino acids long. The CDR3 loop is CASSYRGKDYEQYF. CDR3 DNA: TGTGCCAGCAGTTACCGGGGAAAAGACTACGAGCAGTACTTC.

The chain joins TRBV7-9 to TRBJ2-1, with D unresolved. This CDR3 has 13 residues. Trimming took off 5 bases at V and 0 bases at J, with 5 bases between the two ends. Germline CDR1 reads SEHNR; CDR2 reads FQNEAQ (reference sequence). CDR3 bases: TGTGCCAGCAGCCCCTCCTCCTACAATGAGCAGTTCTTC. This gives the protein CASSPSSYNEQFF.

This rearrangement joins TRBV4-1 to TRBJ2-5; D is possibly TRBD1 (6 bases). This CDR3 is 16 amino acids long. The V gene lost 1 base and the J gene lost 3 bases, with 15 bases spanning the gap. Germline V gene lookup returns CDR1 MGHRA and CDR2 YSYEKL. CDR3 amino acids: CASSQVSPGAEETQYF. The DNA for the CDR3 is TGCGCCAGCAGCCAAGTATCCCCAGGGGCCGAAGAGACCCAGTACTTC.

The rearrangement links TRBV4-1 to TRBJ2-7; 8 nucleotides line up with TRBD1. CDR1 and CDR2 from the germline V gene are MGHRA and YSYEKL. Germline trimming cut 4 bases from V and 7 bases from J; bases unmatched to any gene: 6. The CDR3 extends over 13 amino acids. The CDR3 sequence: CASSLGQGWEQYF. The CDR3 region has the DNA TGCGCCAGCAGCCTAGGACAGGGCTGGGAGCAGTACTTC.

The V call is TRBV14, the J call TRBJ2-7; D may be TRBD1 (6 bases). Deletions cut 4 bases from V and 6 bases from J, with 16 bases between. CDR1 SGHDN and CDR2 FVKESK come from the germline V gene. The CDR3 consists of 14 residues. The CDR3 DNA follows: TGTGCCAGCAGCCTCCAGAGGACAGCCCCCGAGCAGTACTTC. Protein: CASSLQRTAPEQYF.

The chain carries TRBV2 and TRBJ2-5, with D tentatively TRBD1 (6 bases). The germline gives CDR1 SNHLY, CDR2 FYNNEI. The CDR3 contains 15 residues. V was clipped by 4 bases and J by 4 bases, with 16 bases between them. The CDR3 sequence is CASSGFLLGAETQYF. The DNA for the CDR3 is TGTGCCAGCAGTGGGTTTCTATTGGGGGCAGAGACCCAGTACTTC.

The chain carries TRBV5-1 and TRBJ1-4, with unresolved D. Germline values: CDR1 SGHRS, CDR2 YFSETQ. The CDR3 consists of 15 residues. The V and J ends lost 4 bases and 0 bases respectively, with 10 bases between them. The CDR3 bases are TGCGCCAGCAGCCGCTACGTTGCAACTAATGAAAAACTGTTTTTT. It specifies CASSRYVATNEKLFF.

This sequence joins TRBV7-9 and TRBJ1-3; D not resolved. Trimming removed 2 bases from V and 8 bases from J, with 13 bases in between. Germline V gives CDR1 SEHNR, CDR2 FQNEAQ (reference sequence). The CDR3 spans 14 residues. CDR3 nucleotide sequence: TGTGCCAGCAGCTTAAGAACGGAAGGAGACACCATATATTTT. Its translation is CASSLRTEGDTIYF.

The chain couples TRBV27 to TRBJ2-1; 12 nucleotides agree with TRBD2. The V segment lost 5 bases and the J segment 15 bases; nucleotides outside the gene matches: 14. This CDR3 comprises 15 residues. Germline V CDR1 and CDR2: MNHEY, SMNVEV (reference sequence). CDR3 DNA: TGTGCCAGCAGTCTCCGCCGACTAGCGGGAGATTATCCGTTCTTC. Residues: CASSLRRLAGDYPFF.

The chain has TRBV9 and TRBJ2-1; TRBD2 agrees at 7 bases. This CDR3 has 15 residues. V lost 3 bases, J lost 9 bases, and 12 bases stayed unmatched. Per the germline V gene, CDR1 is SGDLS and CDR2 is YYNGEE. CDR3 protein: CASSGFLTSPPEQFF. In DNA form, the CDR3 reads TGTGCCAGCAGCGGATTCCTGACTAGCCCCCCTGAGCAGTTCTTC.

The chain is built from TRBV4-1 and TRBJ1-5; D uncertain. The germline V and J ends were trimmed by 4 bases and 4 bases, with 14 bases remaining between them. In germline, CDR1 is MGHRA, CDR2 YSYEKL. CDR3 length: 15 residues. As DNA, the CDR3 is TGCGCCAGCAGCCCCCTGGACGGGGTAAATCAGCCCCAGCATTTT. Its translation is CASSPLDGVNQPQHF.

The chain is built from TRBV30 and TRBJ1-3, with no clear D. Germline-derived CDR1 and CDR2 are GTSNPN and SVGIG (reference sequence). The CDR3 runs 13 residues. Between the trimmed V and J ends, which lost 0 bases and 5 bases, there was a span of 8 bases. The CDR3 here is CAWSVQPRNTIYF. CDR3 nucleotides: TGTGCCTGGAGTGTGCAACCTAGAAACACCATATATTTT.

The rearrangement uses TRBV13 and TRBJ2-1; D gene unclear. CDR3 size: 15 residues. Germline V lookup: CDR1 PRHDT, CDR2 FYEKMQ (reference sequence). V lost 3 bases to trimming and J lost 8 bases, with 17 bases between them. The DNA of the CDR3 is TGTGCCAGCAGCTTTGGCGCCCACGGTGGAGATGAGCAGTTCTTC. Translating gives CASSFGAHGGDEQFF.